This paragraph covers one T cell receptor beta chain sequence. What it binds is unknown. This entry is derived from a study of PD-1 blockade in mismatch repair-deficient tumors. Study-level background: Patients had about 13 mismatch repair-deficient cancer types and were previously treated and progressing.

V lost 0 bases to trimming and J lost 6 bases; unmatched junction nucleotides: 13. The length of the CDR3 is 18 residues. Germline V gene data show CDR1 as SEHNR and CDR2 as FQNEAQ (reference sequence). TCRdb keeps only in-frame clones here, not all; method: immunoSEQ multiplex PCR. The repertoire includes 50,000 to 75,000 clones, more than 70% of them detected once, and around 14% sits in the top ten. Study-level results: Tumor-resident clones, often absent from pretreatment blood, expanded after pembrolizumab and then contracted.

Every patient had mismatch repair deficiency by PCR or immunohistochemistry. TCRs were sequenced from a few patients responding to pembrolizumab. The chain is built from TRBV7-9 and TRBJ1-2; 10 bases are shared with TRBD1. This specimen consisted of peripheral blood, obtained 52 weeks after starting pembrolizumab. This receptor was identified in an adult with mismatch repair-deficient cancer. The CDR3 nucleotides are TGTGCCAGCAGCTTAGCGCGAGGGACAGGGGTACGATCAGATGGCTACACCTTC. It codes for CASSLARGTGVRSDGYTF.